This passage covers 22 T cell receptor beta chains from one sample sequenced in a study of PD-L1 blockade in urothelial cancer. The method was immunoSEQ multiplex PCR; TCRdb's version includes in-frame clones alone and lacks a portion of them. The table includes 85,000 to 130,000 clones, approximately 91% detected once. The sample was PBMCs, taken around atezolizumab (anti-PD-L1) treatment. These receptors were collected from a woman of 80 years or more with urothelial cancer.

This chain links TRBV5-6 with TRBJ2-1; 9 bases are a match to TRBD2. The CDR3 runs 18 residues. V was pared by 0 bases and J by 3 bases, with 10 bases of the junction left unmatched. CDR1 SGHDT and CDR2 YYEEEE come from the germline V gene. CDR3 residues: CASSLEASGTTVYNEQFF. The CDR3 DNA reads as TGTGCCAGCAGCTTGGAGGCTAGCGGGACAACCGTCTACAATGAGCAGTTCTTC.

The V call is TRBV28, the J call TRBJ1-3; D not resolved. The germline V gene encodes CDR1 MDHEN and CDR2 SYDVKM. The V and J ends lost 8 bases and 7 bases respectively, with 6 bases between them. This CDR3 has 10 amino acids. In nucleotides, the CDR3 is TGTGCCAGCGAGGGTAACACCATATATTTT. Residues: CASEGNTIYF.

V is TRBV11-3 and J is TRBJ1-1; 8 bases align to TRBD1. Trimming removed 5 bases from V and 8 bases from J; junction bases left unmatched: 10. The CDR3 spans 14 residues. CDR1 is SGHNT, CDR2 YENEEA, per germline. DNA for the CDR3: TGTGCCAGCAGCCCCGGGACAGGCGAACTCGAAGCTTTCTTT. The encoded protein is CASSPGTGELEAFF. The full variable domain, its missing parts supplied by reference TRBV11-3 and TRBJ1-1, is EAGVVQSPRYKIIEKKQPVAFWCNPISGHNTLYWYLQNLGQGPELLIRYENEEAVDDSQLPKDRFSAERLKGVDSTLKIQPAELGDSAVYLCASSPGTGELEAFFGQGTRLTVV.

The rearrangement uses TRBV7-3 and TRBJ1-2; weak D call: TRBD1 (5 bases). CDR3 length equals 19 residues. Germline V gives CDR1 SGHTA, CDR2 FQGTGA. V lost 5 bases and J 4 bases, leaving 29 bases between the germline ends. The CDR3 bases are TGTGCCAGCAGCCCTCCCGGAAGGGAGGGACTTCCAATCGGCTATGGCTACACCTTC. Translating gives CASSPPGREGLPIGYGYTF.

This clone came up once. V and J are TRBV7-6 and TRBJ1-1; TRBD1 is a possible D gene (5 bases). The CDR3 has 15 amino acids. Looked up from germline, CDR1 is SGHVS and CDR2 is FNYEAQ. Trimming stripped 1 base from V and 3 bases from J, with 12 bases between. CDR3 DNA sequence: TGTGCCAGCAGCTTAGAACCCAGCAGGGACACTGAAGCTTTCTTT. It is translated as CASSLEPSRDTEAFF.

The chain employs TRBV6-6 and TRBJ2-1; possibly TRBD2 for D (6 bases). CDR3 size: 16 residues. Germline V gene sequence: CDR1 MNHNY, CDR2 SVGAGI (reference sequence). Between the trimmed V and J ends, which lost 0 bases and 4 bases, there was a span of 13 bases. CDR3 region: CASSYSLASAYNEQFF. CDR3 in DNA: TGTGCCAGCAGTTACTCGTTGGCTAGCGCTTACAATGAGCAGTTCTTC.

V is TRBV7-3 and J is TRBJ2-1, with 11 bases lining up with TRBD2. V gave up 3 bases and J gave up 7 bases; unmatched junction bases: 5. The CDR3 runs to 15 residues. Germline assignment: CDR1 SGHTA and CDR2 FQGTGA. The CDR3 DNA reads TGTGCCAGCAGCTTTACCGGGACTAGCGGAAATGAGCAGTTCTTC. Amino acids: CASSFTGTSGNEQFF. Variable domain in full (rest from reference TRBV7-3 and TRBJ2-1): GAGVSQTPSNKVTEKGKYVELRCDPISGHTALYWYRQSLGQGPEFLIYFQGTGAADDSGLPNDRFFAVRPEGSVSTLKIQRTERGDSAVYLCASSFTGTSGNEQFFGPGTRLTVL.

The chain joins TRBV27 to TRBJ1-2, with TRBD1 identical over 7 bases. J lost 9 bases, V lost 5 bases, and 15 bases had no gene match. This CDR3 has 15 residues. The germline gives CDR1 MNHEY, CDR2 SMNVEV (reference sequence). CDR3 DNA sequence: TGTGCCAGCAGTCCGGACAGGTACCCCGTGCGAAGCTACACCTTC. Translating it yields CASSPDRYPVRSYTF.

V usage is TRBV4-1 and J usage is TRBJ1-1; D may be TRBD1 (6 bases). The length of the CDR3 is 14 residues. CDR1 and CDR2 from the germline V gene are MGHRA and YSYEKL. Between the trimmed V and J ends, which lost 4 bases and 1 base, there was a span of 10 bases. Written as DNA, the CDR3 is TGCGCCAGCAGCCCCCAGGGGTGGAACACTGAAGCTTTCTTT. The encoded protein is CASSPQGWNTEAFF.

This clone appeared a single time. The chain is built from TRBV7-8 and TRBJ2-5; D gene ambiguous. Germline V gives CDR1 SGHVS, CDR2 FQNEAQ. V lost 1 base, J lost 0 bases, and 6 bases lay in between. CDR3 length: 14 amino acids. The CDR3 DNA reads TGTGCCAGCAGCTTAGTGAGGAACCAAGAGACCCAGTACTTC. Its protein is CASSLVRNQETQYF.

The chain combines TRBV10-3 with TRBJ1-1; 7 bases are shared with TRBD1. Germline CDR1 ENHRY, CDR2 SYGVKD. The V segment lost 7 bases and the J segment 3 bases; nucleotides outside the gene matches: 8. The CDR3 covers 14 residues. The CDR3 bases are TGTGCCATCAACCGACAGGGTGGGCACACTGAAGCTTTCTTT. Translating gives CAINRQGGHTEAFF.

CDR3 sequence: CASSARDSRSYEQYF. The CDR3 DNA is TGTGCCAGCAGTGCCCGGGACAGTCGCTCCTACGAGCAGTACTTC. The chain employs TRBV6-1 and TRBJ2-7; 7 bases are shared with TRBD1. Germline V CDR1 and CDR2: MNHNS, SASEGT. The CDR3 spans 15 residues. J gave up 0 bases and V 4 bases, and 6 bases lay outside the gene matches.

The rearrangement joins TRBV5-1 to TRBJ1-1, with 8 bases identical to TRBD1. The trim removed 4 bases at V and 1 base at J, leaving 9 bases unmatched. The germline gives CDR1 SGHRS, CDR2 YFSETQ. The CDR3 has 16 residues. The CDR3 DNA is TGCGCCAGCAGCCTTCAGGGGGCTCAGGGGAACACTGAAGCTTTCTTT. Residues: CASSLQGAQGNTEAFF.

This rearrangement joins TRBV29-1 to TRBJ2-1, with 8 bases aligning to TRBD2. This CDR3 spans 13 amino acids. V shed 7 bases and J 0 bases; nucleotides not matched to a gene: 2. In germline, CDR1 is SQVTM, CDR2 ANQGSEA. The CDR3 DNA sequence: TGCAGCGCAGGACTAGCCTCCTACAATGAGCAGTTCTTC. Its translation: CSAGLASYNEQFF.

Here the CDR3 DNA reads TGTGCCTGGAGTGTAGTGGGCGCCGAGACCCAGTACTTC. Amino acid sequence: CAWSVVGAETQYF. J is TRBJ2-5 and V is TRBV30, with no clear D. The CDR3 extends over 13 amino acids. Trimming took 0 bases from V and 5 from J, leaving 10 bases between them. Germline CDR1 is GTSNPN and CDR2 is SVGIG (reference sequence).

This chain uses TRBV11-2 with TRBJ2-5; TRBD2 is a possible D gene (6 bases). V lost 3 bases, J lost 4 bases, and 9 bases lay in between. CDR3 length equals 13 residues. Germline V CDR1 and CDR2: SGHAT, FQNNGV. The DNA of the CDR3 is TGTGCCAGCAGCTTGCAGGGAGGAGAGACCCAGTACTTC. Translating it yields CASSLQGGETQYF.

This clone was observed a few times. The chain couples TRBV9 to TRBJ1-1; D ambiguous. The CDR3 extends over 14 amino acids. From germline, CDR1 is SGDLS and CDR2 YYNGEE. Trimming removed 3 bases from V and 4 bases from J, with 13 bases in between. CDR3 region: CASSGPGLFTEAFF. The DNA of the CDR3 is TGTGCCAGCAGCGGGCCGGGTCTGTTCACTGAAGCTTTCTTT.

The chain uses TRBV5-6 and TRBJ2-3; 10 positions match TRBD2. CDR1 and CDR2 from the germline V gene are SGHDT and YYEEEE. CDR3 length equals 18 residues. With 2 bases clipped from V and 5 bases from J, the junction kept 14 bases outside the gene matches. This CDR3 reads CASSLSGEREGPVDTQYF. The CDR3 DNA reads as TGTGCCAGCAGCTTATCAGGGGAGCGGGAGGGCCCTGTAGATACGCAGTATTTT.

This chain joins TRBV5-1 and TRBJ2-2, with D maybe TRBD1 (5 bases). Germline CDR1 SGHRS, CDR2 YFSETQ. V dropped 1 base and J dropped 6 bases, with 22 bases sitting between them. This CDR3 contains 18 residues. This CDR3 is CASSLRPPGPRIPGELFF. In DNA, the CDR3 is TGCGCCAGCAGCTTGCGTCCGCCAGGGCCAAGGATTCCCGGGGAGCTGTTTTTT.

This rearrangement joins TRBV5-6 to TRBJ2-7; 9 bases align to TRBD1. J was trimmed by 6 bases and V by 4 bases; bases with no gene match: 8. Germline assignment: CDR1 SGHDT and CDR2 YYEEEE. There are 14 residues in the CDR3. The CDR3 bases are TGTGCCAGCAGCATACCGACAGGGGGGAGCGAGCAGTACTTC. Residues: CASSIPTGGSEQYF.

In its sample, this clone was seen a few times. The rearrangement links TRBV28 to TRBJ2-7, with no clear D. CDR3 length: 11 residues. Trimming removed 5 bases at V and 4 bases at J, with 6 bases between. Germline loops: CDR1 MDHEN, CDR2 SYDVKM. The CDR3 here is CASSVSYEQYF. DNA of the CDR3: TGTGCCAGCAGTGTCTCTTACGAGCAGTACTTC.

J is TRBJ2-1 and V is TRBV25-1, with D perhaps matching TRBD1 (5 bases). Trimming removed 6 bases at V and 7 bases at J, with 19 bases between. The germline V gene has CDR1 MGHDK and CDR2 SYGVNS. The CDR3 sequence is 15 residues long. CDR3 loop: CASRIGWGPPNEQFF. CDR3 coding DNA: TGTGCCAGCAGGATCGGATGGGGCCCACCGAATGAGCAGTTCTTC.